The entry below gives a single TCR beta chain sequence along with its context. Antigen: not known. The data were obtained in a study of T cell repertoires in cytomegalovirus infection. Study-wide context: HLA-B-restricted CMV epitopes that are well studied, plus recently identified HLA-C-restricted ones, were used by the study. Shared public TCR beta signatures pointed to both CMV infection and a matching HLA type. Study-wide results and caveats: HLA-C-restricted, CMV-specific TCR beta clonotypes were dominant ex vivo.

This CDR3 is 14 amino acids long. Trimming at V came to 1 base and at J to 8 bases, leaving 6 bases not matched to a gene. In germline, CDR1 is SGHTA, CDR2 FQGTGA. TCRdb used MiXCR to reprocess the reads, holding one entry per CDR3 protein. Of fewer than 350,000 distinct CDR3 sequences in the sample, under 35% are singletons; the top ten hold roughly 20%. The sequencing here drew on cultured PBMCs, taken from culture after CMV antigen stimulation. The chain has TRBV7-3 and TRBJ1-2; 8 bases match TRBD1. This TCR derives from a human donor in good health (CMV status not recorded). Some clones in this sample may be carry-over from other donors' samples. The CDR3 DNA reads TGTGCCAGCAGCTTAATGGCAGGGGGCGCGGGCTACACCTTC. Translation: CASSLMAGGAGYTF.